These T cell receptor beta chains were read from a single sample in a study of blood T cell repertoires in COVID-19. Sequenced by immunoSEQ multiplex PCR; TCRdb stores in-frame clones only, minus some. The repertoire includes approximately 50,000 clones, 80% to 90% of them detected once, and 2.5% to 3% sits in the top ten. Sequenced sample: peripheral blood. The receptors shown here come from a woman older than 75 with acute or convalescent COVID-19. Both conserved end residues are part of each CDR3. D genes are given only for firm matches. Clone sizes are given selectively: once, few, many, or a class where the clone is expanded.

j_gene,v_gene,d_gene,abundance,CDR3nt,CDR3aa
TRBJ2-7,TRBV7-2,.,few,TGTGCCAGCGGGATAGCGGCGACCTACGAGCAGTACTTC,CASGIAATYEQYF
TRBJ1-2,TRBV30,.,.,TGTGCCTGGAGTCTCGGCACGGGTTATGGCTACACCTTC,CAWSLGTGYGYTF
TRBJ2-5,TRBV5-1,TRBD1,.,TGCGCCAGCAGCTTAGGGACAGGACACCAAGAGACCCAGTACTTC,CASSLGTGHQETQYF
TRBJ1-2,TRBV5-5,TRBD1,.,TGTGCCAGCAGCTTGGGGGACAGGGGCAACTATGGCTACACCTTC,CASSLGDRGNYGYTF
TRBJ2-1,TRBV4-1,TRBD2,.,TGCGCCAGCAGCCAAGCGGTAGCGGGGGTTTACAATGAGCAGTTCTTC,CASSQAVAGVYNEQFF
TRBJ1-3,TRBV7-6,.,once,TGTGCCAGCAGCTCAACAGGGTCAAGTTTTTCTGGAAACACCATATATTTT,CASSSTGSSFSGNTIYF
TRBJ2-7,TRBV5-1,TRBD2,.,TGCGCCAGCAGCCCCGGGACTAGCGAATTTATATTGGGGGAGCAGTACTTC,CASSPGTSEFILGEQYF
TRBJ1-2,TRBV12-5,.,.,TGTGCTAGTGGTTTGCAGGGTGGTTATGGCTACACCTTC,CASGLQGGYGYTF
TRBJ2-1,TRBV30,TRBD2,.,TGTGCCTGGAAATCCGGCGGGAGCTTTTACAATGAGCAGTTCTTC,CAWKSGGSFYNEQFF
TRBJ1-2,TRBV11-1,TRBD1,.,TGTGCCAGCAGCCCCGGACAGGTAGACTATGGCTACACCTTC,CASSPGQVDYGYTF
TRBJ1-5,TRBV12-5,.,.,TGTGCTAGTGGTTTGGGGGAGAATCAGCCCCAGCATTTT,CASGLGENQPQHF
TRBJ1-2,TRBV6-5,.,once,TGTGCCAGCAGTTACCGAGGCAGGGACTATGGCTACACCTTC,CASSYRGRDYGYTF
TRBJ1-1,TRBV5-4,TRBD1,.,TGTGCCAGCAGCTTGGGGGCCCCCCGACAGGGGAACACTGAAGCTTTCTTT,CASSLGAPRQGNTEAFF
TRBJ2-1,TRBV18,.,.,TGTGCCAGCTCACCCTTCAGTGGGAGCTACAATGAGCAGTTCTTC,CASSPFSGSYNEQFF
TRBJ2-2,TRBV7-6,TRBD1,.,TGTGCCAGCAGCTTAGGCGTGGGGACAGGGGATACCGGGGAGCTGTTTTTT,CASSLGVGTGDTGELFF
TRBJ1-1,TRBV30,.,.,TGTGCCTGGAGCGTGGGGGCACTGAACACTGAAGCTTTCTTT,CAWSVGALNTEAFF
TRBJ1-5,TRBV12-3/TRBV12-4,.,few,TGTGCCAGCAACAAAGGGGGCAATCAGCCCCAGCATTTT,CASNKGGNQPQHF
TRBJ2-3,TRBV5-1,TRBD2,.,TGCGCCAGCAGCTTTGAGCGGGGGGCCGGAACAGATACGCAGTATTTT,CASSFERGAGTDTQYF
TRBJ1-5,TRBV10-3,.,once,TGTGCCATCAGGCCCGGGGGGAATGATCAGCCCCAGCATTTT,CAIRPGGNDQPQHF
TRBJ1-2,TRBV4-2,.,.,TGTGCCAGCAGCCAAGATCAGGGCAGCACTAACTATGGCTACACCTTC,CASSQDQGSTNYGYTF
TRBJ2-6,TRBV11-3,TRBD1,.,TGTGCCAGATGTGGGGGAGTGGGACAGGGCGGCCCTGGGGCCAACGTCCTGACTTTC,CARCGGVGQGGPGANVLTF
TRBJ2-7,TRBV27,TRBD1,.,TGTGCCAGCAGTTTAAGGGACAGGGCAAGCTCCTACGAGCAGTACTTC,CASSLRDRASSYEQYF
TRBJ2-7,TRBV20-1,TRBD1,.,TGCAGTGGGACAGGGGACTACGAGCAGTACTTC,CSGTGDYEQYF
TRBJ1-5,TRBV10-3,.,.,TGTGCCATCAGTGAGACATTCGATCAGCCCCAGCATTTT,CAISETFDQPQHF
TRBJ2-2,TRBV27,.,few,TGTGCCAGCAGTTTAAAGGTGGCGGGGACCGGGGAGCTGTTTTTT,CASSLKVAGTGELFF
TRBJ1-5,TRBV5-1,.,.,TGCGCCAGCAGCCCAGAGGGGGGCAATCAGCCCCAGCATTTT,CASSPEGGNQPQHF
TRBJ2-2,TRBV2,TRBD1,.,TGTGCCAGCATGAGACAGGGTAACACCGGGGAGCTGTTTTTT,CASMRQGNTGELFF
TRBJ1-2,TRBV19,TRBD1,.,TGTGCCAGTACCTCGACAGGGAATGGCTACACCTTC,CASTSTGNGYTF
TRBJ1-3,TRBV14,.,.,TGTGCCAGCAGCCAATCTAACACCATATATTTT,CASSQSNTIYF
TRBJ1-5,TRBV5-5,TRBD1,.,TGTGCCAGCACCCTCGGGACAGGGAGTTCTCCCCAGCATTTT,CASTLGTGSSPQHF
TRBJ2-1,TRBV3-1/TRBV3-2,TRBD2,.,TGTGCCAGCAGTCTTGGACTAGCGGGGGATGAGCAGTTCTTC,CASSLGLAGDEQFF
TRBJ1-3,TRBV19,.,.,TGTGCCAGTAGTACGGTGAGAGGTTACACTGGAAACACCATATATTTT,CASSTVRGYTGNTIYF
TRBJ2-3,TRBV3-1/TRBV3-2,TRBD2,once,TGTGCCAGCAGCCCTAAGGCGGGGGGGAGCACAGATACGCAGTATTTT,CASSPKAGGSTDTQYF
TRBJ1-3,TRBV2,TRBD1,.,TGTGCCAGCAGTGAGGACAGGGCTGGAAACACCATATATTTT,CASSEDRAGNTIYF
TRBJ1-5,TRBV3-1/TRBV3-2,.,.,TGTGCCAGCAGCCAGGGGCAGGGCGGACAGCCCCAGCATTTT,CASSQGQGGQPQHF
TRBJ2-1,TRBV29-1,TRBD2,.,TGCAGCGTTAGCCGCGGGGGGGCCGGTGAGCAGTTCTTC,CSVSRGGAGEQFF
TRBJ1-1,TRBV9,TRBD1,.,TGTGCCAGCAGCGGGGGGACAGGGCAGAACACTGAAGCTTTCTTT,CASSGGTGQNTEAFF
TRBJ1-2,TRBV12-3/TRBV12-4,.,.,TGTGCCAGCAGGCGGACAGAATCCTATGGCTACACCTTC,CASRRTESYGYTF
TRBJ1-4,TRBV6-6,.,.,TGTGCCAGCAGTACTGGACAGAACCTTGAAAAACTGTTTTTT,CASSTGQNLEKLFF
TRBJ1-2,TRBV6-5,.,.,TGTGCCAGCACCGAGGGCGCTTTTGGTTATGGCTACACCTTC,CASTEGAFGYGYTF
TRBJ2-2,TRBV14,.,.,TGTGCCAGCAGTCTACAGGCGAACACCGGGGAGCTGTTTTTT,CASSLQANTGELFF
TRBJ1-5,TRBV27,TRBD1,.,TGTGCCAGCAGTTTAGAGGGGGCGCGAGGTCAGCCCCAGCATTTT,CASSLEGARGQPQHF
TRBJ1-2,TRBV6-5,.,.,TGTGCCAGCCGCTTTCAGGGTGGCTACACCTTC,CASRFQGGYTF
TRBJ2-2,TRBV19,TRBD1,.,TGTGCCAGTAGTCGACAGGGGGCGGACACCGGGGAGCTGTTTTTT,CASSRQGADTGELFF
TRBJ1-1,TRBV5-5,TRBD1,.,TGTGCCAGCAGCTATCGGACAGGGCTCCCTGAAGCTTTCTTT,CASSYRTGLPEAFF
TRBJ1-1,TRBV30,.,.,TGTGCCTGGAGGCCTCTTCAAGGGGGAAGAACTGAAGCTTTCTTT,CAWRPLQGGRTEAFF
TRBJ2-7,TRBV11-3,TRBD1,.,TGTGCCAGCAGCCACAGGGGGCGCGAGCAGTACTTC,CASSHRGREQYF
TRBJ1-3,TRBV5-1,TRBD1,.,TGCGCCAGCAGCACAGGGGACAGTCGATCTGGAAACACCATATATTTT,CASSTGDSRSGNTIYF